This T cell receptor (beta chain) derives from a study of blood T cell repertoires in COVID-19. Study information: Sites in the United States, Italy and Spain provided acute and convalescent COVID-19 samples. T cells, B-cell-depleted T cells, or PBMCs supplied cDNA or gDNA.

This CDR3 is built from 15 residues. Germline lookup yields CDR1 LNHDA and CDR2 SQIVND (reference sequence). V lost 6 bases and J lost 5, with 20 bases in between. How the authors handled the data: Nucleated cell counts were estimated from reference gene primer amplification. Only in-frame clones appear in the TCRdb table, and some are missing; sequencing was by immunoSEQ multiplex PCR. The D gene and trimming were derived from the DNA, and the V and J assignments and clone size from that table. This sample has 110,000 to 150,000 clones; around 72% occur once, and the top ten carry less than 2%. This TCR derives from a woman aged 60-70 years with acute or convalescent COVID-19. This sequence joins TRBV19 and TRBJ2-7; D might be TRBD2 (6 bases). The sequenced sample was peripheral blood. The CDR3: CASSLPGLPLNEQYF. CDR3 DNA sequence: TGTGCCAGTAGCTTGCCGGGACTCCCTCTAAACGAGCAGTACTTC.